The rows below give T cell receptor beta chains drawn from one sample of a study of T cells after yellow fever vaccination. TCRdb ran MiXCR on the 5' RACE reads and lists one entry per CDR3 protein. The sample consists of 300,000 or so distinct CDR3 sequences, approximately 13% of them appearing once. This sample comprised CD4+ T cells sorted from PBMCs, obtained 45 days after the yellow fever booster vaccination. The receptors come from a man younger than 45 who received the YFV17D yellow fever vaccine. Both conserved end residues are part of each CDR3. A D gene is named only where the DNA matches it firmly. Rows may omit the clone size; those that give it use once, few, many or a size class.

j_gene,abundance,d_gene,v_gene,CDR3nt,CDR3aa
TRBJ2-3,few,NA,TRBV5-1,TGCGCCAGCAGCTTGGCCTCCAGGGCCGATACGCAGTATTTT,CASSLASRADTQYF
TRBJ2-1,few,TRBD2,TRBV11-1,TGTGCCAGCAGGTTGACTAGCGGGAGAGTTTTAATCGGGAATGAGCAGTTCTTC,CASRLTSGRVLIGNEQFF
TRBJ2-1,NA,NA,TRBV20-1,TGCAGTGGCTTAGGGAGGACGCCCTACAATGAGCAGTTCTTC,CSGLGRTPYNEQFF
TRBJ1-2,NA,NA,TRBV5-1,TGCGCCAGCAGCTACGGGACCGGTATCTATGGCTACACCTTC,CASSYGTGIYGYTF
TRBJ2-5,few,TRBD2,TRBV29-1,TGCAGCGTTGTGAAGGAGGGAGGGGAGACCCAGTACTTC,CSVVKEGGETQYF
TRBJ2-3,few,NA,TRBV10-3,TGTGCCATCAGTGAGGTACTAGATACAGATACGCAGTATTTT,CAISEVLDTDTQYF
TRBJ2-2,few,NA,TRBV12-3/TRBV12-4,TGTGCCAGCAATGGTGTAGCGAACACCGGGGAGCTGTTTTTT,CASNGVANTGELFF
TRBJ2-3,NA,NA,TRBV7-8,TGTGCCAGCAGCTTAGTGGCTGGACAGACGCAGTATTTT,CASSLVAGQTQYF
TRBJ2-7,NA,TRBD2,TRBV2,TGTGCCAGCAGTGAAGCGGTGGCGGGAGGTGCCGAGCAGTACTTC,CASSEAVAGGAEQYF
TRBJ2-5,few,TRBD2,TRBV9,TGTGCCAGCAGCGTCGGGCCTAGCGGGAGCGAGACCCAGTACTTC,CASSVGPSGSETQYF
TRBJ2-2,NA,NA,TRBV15,TGTGCCACCAGCAGAGCAGGGTTCGCGAACACCGGGGAGCTGTTTTTT,CATSRAGFANTGELFF
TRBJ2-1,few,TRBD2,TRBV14,TGTGCCAGCAGCCACGTTAGCGGGATGATAGATGAGCAGTTCTTC,CASSHVSGMIDEQFF
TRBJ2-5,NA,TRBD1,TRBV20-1,TGCAGTGCTAGAGATCTGACAGGGACAGAGACCCAGTACTTC,CSARDLTGTETQYF
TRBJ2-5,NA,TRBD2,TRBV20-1,TGCAGTGCTAGAACAGCGGGAGGCCAAGAGACCCAGTACTTC,CSARTAGGQETQYF
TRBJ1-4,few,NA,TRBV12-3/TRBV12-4,TGTGCCAGCAGTACGACAGCAGAAAAACTGTTTTTT,CASSTTAEKLFF
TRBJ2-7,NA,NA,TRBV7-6,TGTGCCAGCAGCCTGGCCCCCACTGGAAACCCGGGGGAGCAGTACTTC,CASSLAPTGNPGEQYF
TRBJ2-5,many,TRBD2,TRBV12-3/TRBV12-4,TGTGCCAGCAGCTTCAGCGGGAGAGAGACCCAGTACTTC,CASSFSGRETQYF
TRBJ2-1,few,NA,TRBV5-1,TGCGCCAGCAGCTTGGGGGTTGGGTCCTACAATGAGCAGTTCTTC,CASSLGVGSYNEQFF
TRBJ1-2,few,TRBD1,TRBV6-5,TGTGCCAGCGGCACAGGGGGTGGCTACACCTTC,CASGTGGGYTF
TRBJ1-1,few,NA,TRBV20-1,TGCAGTGCTCGTCTTGGGAGGGTGGGCACTGAAGCTTTCTTT,CSARLGRVGTEAFF
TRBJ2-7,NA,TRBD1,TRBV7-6,TGTGCCAGCAGCTTAGCGGGACAGGGAACCTACGAGCAGTACTTC,CASSLAGQGTYEQYF
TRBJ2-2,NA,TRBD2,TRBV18,TGTGCCAGCTCACCACTTCGGACTAGCGGGAGTGTCACCGGGGAGCTGTTTTTT,CASSPLRTSGSVTGELFF
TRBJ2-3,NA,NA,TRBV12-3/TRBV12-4,TGTGCCAGCAGTTCCATAGCCCGAGTCGATACGCAGTATTTT,CASSSIARVDTQYF
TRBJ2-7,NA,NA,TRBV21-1,TGTGCCAGCATCGCCCGGACTAGCGGGACTCCTTACCACTACGAGCAGTACTTC,CASIARTSGTPYHYEQYF
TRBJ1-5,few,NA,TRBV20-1,TGCAGTGCTGGAGGAGGACAGCCCCAGCATTTT,CSAGGGQPQHF
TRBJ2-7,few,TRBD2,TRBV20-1,TGCAGTGCTAACCCGGGACTAGCTAGGGAGCAGTACTTC,CSANPGLAREQYF
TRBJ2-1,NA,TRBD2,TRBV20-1,TGCAGTGCTAGAGAGGGGGGAGGGTGGAGCTCCTACAATGAGCAGTTCTTC,CSAREGGGWSSYNEQFF
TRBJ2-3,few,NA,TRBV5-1,TGCGCCAGCAGCTTGGTTATCCTCAGCCGCGCAGATACGCAGTATTTT,CASSLVILSRADTQYF
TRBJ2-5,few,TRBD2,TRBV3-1,TGTGCCAGCAGCCCTTCTAGCGGGGTAAAAGAGACCCAGTACTTC,CASSPSSGVKETQYF
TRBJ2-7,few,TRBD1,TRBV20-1,TGCAGTGCTAGAGACCTCAGACAGGGAACTCCCTACGAGCAGTACTTC,CSARDLRQGTPYEQYF
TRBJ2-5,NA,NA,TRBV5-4,TGTGCCAGCAGCTCCCCAGTAGCGCAAGAGACCCAGTACTTC,CASSSPVAQETQYF